These 2 T cell receptor beta chains were all obtained from the same sample, sequenced in a study of neurological immune-mediated disorders. A single record per CDR3 protein comes from TCRdb applying MiXCR to the 5' RACE reads. Here the sample spans about 52,000 distinct CDR3 sequences, more than 3.5% being singletons. Sequenced material: PBMCs. The origin of the receptors is a man in his sixties with multiple sclerosis.

This clonotype was picked up many times. In DNA form, the CDR3 reads TGTGCCAGCAGCTTAGCCATTGCTACCGGGACCGTATATGGCTACACCTTC. Translating gives CASSLAIATGTVYGYTF. V usage is TRBV7-8 and J usage is TRBJ1-2, with D perhaps TRBD1 (5 bases). Trimming cost V 0 bases and J 5 bases, with 19 bases left between them. CDR1 SGHVS and CDR2 FQNEAQ come from the germline V gene. CDR3 length: 17 residues.

This clonotype showed up just a few times. The V call is TRBV29-1, the J call TRBJ1-2; no reliable D call. The V end lost 2 bases, the J end lost 13 bases, and 14 bases lay between the germline ends. Germline V gives CDR1 SQVTM, CDR2 ANQGSEA. CDR3 length equals 11 residues. The CDR3 region has the DNA TGCAGCGTTGAAATTCGGCCAGCTTTCACCTTC. Its translation is CSVEIRPAFTF.